One and the same sample provided the 29 T cell receptor beta chains below, sequenced in a study of PD-L1 blockade in urothelial cancer. The table came from immunoSEQ multiplex PCR; TCRdb's copy has only in-frame clones and leaves some out. There are more than 95,000 clones in the sample; about 82% occur only once, and roughly 2.3% lies in the top ten. Time point given: peripheral blood 6 weeks after treatment start. This specimen was PBMCs, taken around atezolizumab (anti-PD-L1) treatment. Receptor source: a man over 45 with urothelial cancer.

V is TRBV19 and J is TRBJ2-1; TRBD1 matches at 10 bases. The ends lost 5 bases at V and 7 bases at J; junction bases unmatched: 14. Germline CDR1 and CDR2: LNHDA and SQIVND (reference sequence). The length of the CDR3 is 17 residues. The CDR3, as DNA: TGTGCCAGTAGTCTATCACCAATCGGACAGGGGGGGAATGAGCAGTTCTTC. Translation gives CASSLSPIGQGGNEQFF.

The rearrangement uses TRBV28 and TRBJ2-4; TRBD2 matches 16 bases. The CDR3 spans 18 residues. CDR1 is MDHEN, CDR2 SYDVKM, per germline. J gave up 1 base and V 5 bases, and 5 bases lay outside the gene matches. As DNA, the CDR3 is TGTGCCAGCAGTCTGGGACTAGCGGGAGGGGGTGCCAAAAACATTCAGTACTTC. This encodes CASSLGLAGGGAKNIQYF.

V usage is TRBV2 and J usage is TRBJ2-3; 7 nucleotides agree with TRBD2. V shed 4 bases and J 3 bases; nucleotides not matched to a gene: 7. The CDR3 loop spans 15 amino acids. The germline V gene encodes CDR1 SNHLY and CDR2 FYNNEI. DNA of the CDR3: TGTGCCAGCAGTGGGGAGCGGGGTGGAACAGATACGCAGTATTTT. This codes for CASSGERGGTDTQYF. Supplemented by reference TRBV2 and TRBJ2-3, the full variable domain reads EPEVTQTPSHQVTQMGQEVILRCVPISNHLYFYWYRQILGQKVEFLVSFYNNEISEKSEIFDDQFSVERPDGSNFTLKIRSTKLEDSAMYFCASSGERGGTDTQYFGPGTRLTVL.

The chain joins TRBV28 to TRBJ2-4, with 9 bases that match TRBD1. Germline values: CDR1 MDHEN, CDR2 SYDVKM. The CDR3 has 15 amino acids. With V trimmed by 5 bases and J by 0 bases, 2 bases remained unmatched. CDR3 coding DNA: TGTGCCAGCAGTGGACAGGGGAAAGCCAAAAACATTCAGTACTTC. Translated, it gives CASSGQGKAKNIQYF.

This clone was observed a handful of times. The V call is TRBV4-1, the J call TRBJ2-2; possible D gene TRBD2, 7 bases. Per germline, CDR1 MGHRA and CDR2 YSYEKL. This CDR3 has 17 residues. Trimming removed 1 base from V and 6 bases from J, with 18 bases in between. The CDR3: CASSQGGAGVGAGELFF. The CDR3 DNA sequence: TGCGCCAGCAGCCAAGGGGGGGCGGGGGTTGGGGCCGGGGAGCTGTTTTTT.

The chain is built from TRBV18 and TRBJ2-7; 8 nucleotides line up with TRBD2. V was pared by 2 bases and J by 2 bases, with 11 bases of the junction left unmatched. CDR3 length: 17 amino acids. Germline CDR1 and CDR2: KGHSH and LQKENI. The chain's CDR3 is CASSPIGSREVAYEQYF. The DNA for the CDR3 is TGTGCCAGCTCACCAATCGGCTCGCGGGAGGTCGCCTACGAGCAGTACTTC.

As DNA, the CDR3 is TGTGCCAGCAGTTTCCCAAGCGGAAAACTGTTTTTT. Translation: CASSFPSGKLFF. This sequence joins TRBV27 and TRBJ1-4; no definite D call. The CDR3 contains 12 residues. V was cut by 3 bases and J by 10 bases, with 9 bases left in between. CDR1 and CDR2 from the germline V gene are MNHEY and SMNVEV (reference sequence).

The rearrangement uses TRBV25-1 and TRBJ2-1; D is uncertain. The V gene lost 5 bases and the J gene lost 9 bases, with 11 bases spanning the gap. The germline V gene encodes CDR1 MGHDK and CDR2 SYGVNS. This CDR3 comprises 12 residues. The CDR3 DNA follows: TGTGCCAGCAGTCGCGGATCGGGTGAGCAGTTCTTC. It translates to CASSRGSGEQFF.

V and J are TRBV6-5 and TRBJ1-1; D gene ambiguous. This CDR3 has 15 residues. V lost 0 bases and J 0 bases, leaving 8 bases between the germline ends. Germline V gene data show CDR1 as MNHEY and CDR2 as SVGAGI. The CDR3 sequence: CASSYSALMNTEAFF. The DNA of the CDR3 is TGTGCCAGCAGTTACTCGGCCCTCATGAACACTGAAGCTTTCTTT.

The chain is built from TRBV11-2 and TRBJ2-7; 12 bases map to TRBD2. CDR1 SGHAT and CDR2 FQNNGV come from the germline V gene. Trimming cost V 0 bases and J 5 bases; bases outside gene matches: 11. The CDR3 is 18 residues long. The DNA for the CDR3 is TGTGCCAGCAGCTTAGAAATCCGACTAGCGGGAGCGAAAAACGAGCAGTACTTC. Protein product: CASSLEIRLAGAKNEQYF.

The chain has TRBV19 and TRBJ2-4, with 11 bases lining up with TRBD2. This CDR3 contains 15 residues. Germline lookup yields CDR1 LNHDA and CDR2 SQIVND (reference sequence). The J segment lost 7 bases and the V segment lost 8 bases, leaving 10 bases of the junction unmatched. This CDR3 reads CASGKIAGGSNIQYF. CDR3 bases: TGTGCCAGTGGAAAAATAGCGGGAGGGTCGAACATTCAGTACTTC.

V gene TRBV5-4 combines with J gene TRBJ2-5; D remains ambiguous. CDR1 and CDR2 from the germline V gene are SGHNT and YYREEE (reference sequence). The V gene lost 4 bases and the J gene lost 2 bases, with 3 bases spanning the gap. The CDR3 loop spans 11 amino acids. The CDR3 region is CASSVQETQYF. The CDR3 DNA is TGTGCCAGCAGCGTACAAGAGACCCAGTACTTC. The full variable domain, its missing parts supplied by reference TRBV5-4 and TRBJ2-5, is ETGVTQSPTHLIKTRGQQVTLRCSSQSGHNTVSWYQQALGQGPQFIFQYYREEENGRGNFPPRFSGLQFPNYSSELNVNALELDDSALYLCASSVQETQYFGPGTRLLVL.

This chain links TRBV7-9 with TRBJ1-4; 9 nucleotides line up with TRBD1. Germline V gives CDR1 SEHNR, CDR2 FQNEAQ (reference sequence). V was pared by 5 bases and J by 8 bases, with 9 bases of the junction left unmatched. CDR3 length: 15 residues. The DNA for the CDR3 is TGTGCCAGCAGCACCACGACAGGGGGAAAGGAAAAACTGTTTTTT. Encoded protein: CASSTTTGGKEKLFF.

The chain combines TRBV6-5 with TRBJ2-1, with D possibly being TRBD1 (6 bases). This CDR3 has 15 residues. V shed 6 bases and J shed 3 bases, with 15 bases lying between them. CDR1 and CDR2 (germline): MNHEY, SVGAGI. The CDR3 sequence: CASSPGQTIYNEQFF. For the CDR3, the DNA is TGTGCCAGCAGCCCCGGACAGACAATCTACAATGAGCAGTTCTTC.

The chain uses TRBV5-1 and TRBJ2-1; 10 nucleotides match TRBD2. With 1 base clipped from V and 6 bases from J, the junction kept 10 bases outside the gene matches. This CDR3 is built from 17 residues. Germline loops: CDR1 SGHRS, CDR2 YFSETQ. In nucleotides, the CDR3 is TGCGCCAGCAGCTTGCCTCTAGCGGGAGTCGGCAGCAATGAGCAGTTCTTC. This encodes CASSLPLAGVGSNEQFF.

The chain uses TRBV27 and TRBJ2-7, with a weak D call TRBD1 (6 bases). The CDR3 consists of 14 residues. V was clipped by 6 bases and J by 0 bases, with 12 bases between them. The V gene's germline CDR1 is MNHEY and CDR2 SMNVEV (reference sequence). The CDR3 is CASRTGVSSYEQYF. CDR3 DNA sequence: TGTGCCAGCAGGACAGGTGTTAGCTCCTACGAGCAGTACTTC.

The chain is built from TRBV28 and TRBJ2-3, with a possible D match to TRBD1 (6 bases). From germline, CDR1 is MDHEN and CDR2 SYDVKM. CDR3 length equals 14 residues. Trimming took off 8 bases at V and 1 base at J, with 13 bases between the two ends. The CDR3 spells CASGIRQGTDTQYF. The CDR3 DNA reads as TGTGCCAGCGGAATCAGACAGGGCACAGATACGCAGTATTTT.

The rearrangement links TRBV7-2 to TRBJ2-7; no clear D gene. The V end was cut by 1 base, the J end by 0 bases, with 7 bases between. CDR1 and CDR2 (germline): SGHTA, FQGNSA. The CDR3 runs 14 residues. The CDR3 here is CASSLVRSSYEQYF. The CDR3 DNA sequence: TGTGCCAGCAGCTTAGTCCGGAGCTCCTACGAGCAGTACTTC.

The rearrangement uses TRBV7-2 and TRBJ2-7; tentatively, D is TRBD2 (6 bases). In germline, CDR1 is SGHTA, CDR2 FQGNSA. The CDR3 is 15 amino acids. Trimming removed 1 base from V and 2 bases from J, with 12 bases in between. The CDR3 DNA reads as TGTGCCAGCAGCTTAGGAGCTAGCGCCACCTACGAGCAGTACTTC. Its translation: CASSLGASATYEQYF.

This chain uses TRBV7-2 with TRBJ1-5, with D unresolved. The CDR3 sequence is 15 residues long. V shed 2 bases and J shed 0 bases, with 8 bases lying between them. Germline assignment: CDR1 SGHTA and CDR2 FQGNSA. CDR3 loop: CASSLSYNSNQPQHF. CDR3 sequence (DNA): TGTGCCAGCAGCTTATCCTATAATAGCAATCAGCCCCAGCATTTT.

The table lists this clone with a count of one. The chain links TRBV7-3 to TRBJ2-3, with 11 bases that match TRBD2. CDR3 size: 18 residues. From germline, CDR1 is SGHTA and CDR2 FQGTGA. Trimming cost V 4 bases and J 2 bases; bases outside gene matches: 11. The CDR3 nucleotides read TGTGCCAGCAGCTCACTACCGGGACTAGCGGAAACCACAGATACGCAGTATTTT. Translation gives CASSSLPGLAETTDTQYF.

Here the CDR3 DNA reads TGCAGTGCTAGACAGGTATACGAGCAGTACTTC. Translating it yields CSARQVYEQYF. The V gene is TRBV20-1, the J gene TRBJ2-7; unclear D gene. The germline gives CDR1 DFQATT, CDR2 SNEGSKA (reference sequence). Trimming took off 2 bases at V and 4 bases at J, with 6 bases between the two ends. The CDR3 has 11 amino acids.

The V gene is TRBV10-3, the J gene TRBJ2-2; a possible D gene is TRBD2 (6 bases). The CDR3 is made up of 13 amino acids. Trimming left V 3 bases short and J 7 bases short, with 9 bases between. Germline CDR1 reads ENHRY; CDR2 reads SYGVKD. CDR3 coding DNA: TGTGCCATCAGTGAACGGGAGTACGGGGAGCTGTTTTTT. Translation: CAISEREYGELFF.

The chain joins TRBV11-2 to TRBJ1-2, with D hard to call. The CDR3 spans 14 residues. The germline gives CDR1 SGHAT, CDR2 FQNNGV. The germline V and J ends were trimmed by 0 bases and 2 bases, with 7 bases remaining between them. The CDR3 DNA sequence: TGTGCCAGCAGCTTAGATCCCGTGAACTATGGCTACACCTTC. It specifies CASSLDPVNYGYTF.

The chain has TRBV7-6 and TRBJ1-5, with TRBD1 matching over 8 bases. Germline values: CDR1 SGHVS, CDR2 FNYEAQ. V was clipped by 1 base and J by 0 bases; unmatched bases: 5. The CDR3 totals 17 residues. As DNA, the CDR3 is TGTGCCAGCAGCTTAGGTGGGACAGGCTCTAGCAATCAGCCCCAGCATTTT. It codes for CASSLGGTGSSNQPQHF.

The genes are TRBV25-1 and TRBJ2-7, with 7 bases identical to TRBD1. Per germline, CDR1 MGHDK and CDR2 SYGVNS. This CDR3 spans 17 amino acids. V gave up 3 bases and J gave up 2 bases; unmatched junction bases: 13. The CDR3 loop is CASSDQQGKRFTYEQYF. As DNA, the CDR3 is TGTGCCAGCAGTGACCAACAGGGGAAGCGGTTTACCTACGAGCAGTACTTC.

The V and J genes are TRBV6-6 and TRBJ1-2, with 7 bases that match TRBD1. This CDR3 contains 13 residues. The V gene's germline CDR1 is MNHNY and CDR2 SVGAGI (reference sequence). V dropped 6 bases and J dropped 3; count of bases not matched to a gene: 4. The CDR3 region is CASSPDRDYGYTF. CDR3 sequence (DNA): TGTGCCAGCAGCCCCGACAGGGACTATGGCTACACCTTC.

The chain joins TRBV27 to TRBJ1-2; 9 bases are shared with TRBD1. The V segment lost 5 bases and the J segment 3 bases; nucleotides outside the gene matches: 4. CDR3 size: 14 residues. The germline gives CDR1 MNHEY, CDR2 SMNVEV (reference sequence). The CDR3 DNA sequence: TGTGCCAGCAGTCAGGGACAGGGATACTATGGCTACACCTTC. Its translation: CASSQGQGYYGYTF.

This rearrangement joins TRBV29-1 to TRBJ2-1; tentatively, D is TRBD2 (6 bases). CDR1 and CDR2 (germline): SQVTM, ANQGSEA. The CDR3 is 12 amino acids. V shed 7 bases and J shed 3 bases, with 10 bases lying between them. CDR3 nucleotide sequence: TGCAGCGCGATGGGACTCTACAATGAGCAGTTCTTC. It specifies CSAMGLYNEQFF.